This TCR beta chain is drawn from a study of blood T cell repertoires in COVID-19. As for the study in general: PBMCs, B-cell-depleted T cells, or T cells were the source of the cDNA or gDNA that made up the material.

This CDR3 comprises 14 residues. Trimming at V came to 6 bases and at J to 1 base, leaving 4 bases not matched to a gene. Germline CDR1 and CDR2: MNHEY and SVGEGT. Clones were sequenced by immunoSEQ multiplex PCR, and TCRdb holds only the in-frame ones, with some missing. The table records about 130,000 clones, approximately 82% of them present only once. This clonotype originated in a man aged 55 to 70 who had recovered from COVID-19. This rearrangement joins TRBV6-2 or TRBV6-3 to TRBJ1-1; 8 nucleotides align to TRBD1. The sequencing input was peripheral blood. CDR3 nucleotide sequence: TGTGCCAGCAGCCGACAGGGGTCGAACACTGAAGCTTTCTTT. This sequence encodes CASSRQGSNTEAFF.